Following are 19 T cell receptor beta chains from one sample sequenced in a study of T cells in localized non-small cell lung cancer. TCRdb keeps only in-frame clones here, not all; method: immunoSEQ multiplex PCR. The table lists fewer than 7,000 clones, roughly 36% of them singletons. The source material was lung tumor tissue, sampled before any cancer treatment. Source of these receptors: a male donor at least 60 years old with stage I squamous cell lung carcinoma.

The rearrangement links TRBV7-7 to TRBJ1-3; D possibly corresponds to TRBD1 (5 bases). The CDR3 totals 16 residues. In germline, CDR1 is SSHAT, CDR2 FNYEAQ (reference sequence). V shed 5 bases and J shed 1 base, with 15 bases lying between them. The chain's CDR3 is CASSAWDLRSGNTIYF. The CDR3 nucleotides read TGTGCCAGCAGCGCATGGGACCTGAGATCTGGAAACACCATATATTTT.

Remarks on this clone: The junction does not match germline at one end; this may be a read error. This chain joins TRBV6-4 and TRBJ1-5, with TRBD1 as a possible D gene (5 bases). CDR3 length: 11 amino acids. Germline-derived CDR1 and CDR2 are MRHNA and SNTAGT. The CDR3 sequence is CASSYSTEAHF. DNA for the CDR3: TGTGCCAGCAGTTACTCGACAGAGGCTCATTTT.

The CDR3 protein is CASEGEETEAFF. In DNA, the CDR3 is TGTGCCAGCGAGGGGGAGGAAACTGAAGCTTTCTTT. The gene calls are TRBV12-5 and TRBJ1-1; D may be TRBD1 (6 bases). There are 12 residues in the CDR3. Germline V gene data show CDR1 as LGHNT and CDR2 as FRNRAP.

This chain uses TRBV19 with TRBJ1-6; 7 nucleotides line up with TRBD1. CDR1 and CDR2 (germline): LNHDA, SQIVND (reference sequence). After removal of 3 bases from V and 4 bases from J, the junction contained 3 bases not matched to a gene. This CDR3 is 15 amino acids long. CDR3 loop: CASSITGVYNSPLHF. The CDR3 DNA sequence: TGTGCCAGTAGTATCACAGGGGTTTATAATTCACCCCTCCACTTT.

V and J are TRBV1 and TRBJ1-4. TRBV1 is termed a pseudogene. This CDR3 has 16 amino acids. The CDR3 DNA reads as TGCGCCAGCAGCCAAGGACGCCGGGACCCTAATGAAAAACTGTTTTTT. It encodes CASSQGRRDPNEKLFF.

The chain couples TRBV30 to TRBJ2-2; D gene uncertain. The CDR3 is 14 residues long. Trimming removed 4 bases at V and 5 bases at J, with 14 bases between. Looked up from germline, CDR1 is GTSNPN and CDR2 is SVGIG (reference sequence). In DNA form, the CDR3 reads TGTGCCTGGAACTTCCGGGTGCGGACCGGGGAGCTGTTTTTT. Translated, it gives CAWNFRVRTGELFF.

The J gene is TRBJ2-1, the V gene TRBV29-1; D remains ambiguous. The CDR3 spans 15 residues. With 1 base removed from V and 2 bases from J, the gap between germline ends came to 12 bases. From germline, CDR1 is SQVTM and CDR2 ANQGSEA. CDR3 amino acids: CSVEGATHTYNEQFF. In DNA, the CDR3 is TGCAGCGTTGAAGGAGCGACCCACACCTACAATGAGCAGTTCTTC.

The V and J genes are TRBV28 and TRBJ1-2, with D uncertain. This CDR3 has 12 residues. V was trimmed by 6 bases and J by 4 bases, leaving 9 bases between them. CDR1 is MDHEN and CDR2 is SYDVKM in the germline V gene. CDR3 nucleotide sequence: TGTGCCAGCAGCCCGAGCGGCTATGGCTACACCTTC. As protein: CASSPSGYGYTF.

The V and J genes are TRBV11-3 and TRBJ2-2, with D possibly matching TRBD2 (5 bases). Looked up from germline, CDR1 is SGHNT and CDR2 is YENEEA. This CDR3 has 15 residues. The ends were cut back, 5 bases at V and 2 bases at J, with 12 bases in the middle. The CDR3 spells CASSARTANTGELFF. The CDR3 DNA follows: TGTGCCAGCAGCGCCAGGACTGCAAACACCGGGGAGCTGTTTTTT.

The chain joins TRBV18 to TRBJ1-6; D is ambiguous. Trimming stripped 3 bases from V and 6 bases from J, with 9 bases between. CDR3 length: 14 residues. The germline V gene has CDR1 KGHSH and CDR2 LQKENI. Here the CDR3 reads CASSPAGSNSPLHF. The DNA for the CDR3 is TGTGCCAGCTCACCGGCAGGTTCTAATTCACCCCTCCACTTT.

The chain combines TRBV18 with TRBJ2-1, with TRBD1 matching over 7 bases. This CDR3 comprises 13 residues. With V trimmed by 5 bases and J by 6 bases, 4 bases remained unmatched. CDR1 is KGHSH and CDR2 is LQKENI in the germline V gene. The CDR3 is CASSKTGSNEQFF. In nucleotides, the CDR3 is TGTGCCAGCTCAAAGACAGGGTCCAATGAGCAGTTCTTC.

The J gene is TRBJ2-3, the V gene TRBV6-8, with 7 bases identical to TRBD2. The CDR3 is 14 amino acids. Germline values: CDR1 MNHGY, CDR2 SAAAGT. Germline trimming cut 4 bases from V and 0 bases from J; bases unmatched to any gene: 1. The CDR3 spells CASSSSGSTDTQYF. The DNA of the CDR3 is TGTGCCAGCAGTTCTAGCGGTAGCACAGATACGCAGTATTTT.

This clone has a handful of counts. The chain employs TRBV11-3 and TRBJ1-2; 7 bases match TRBD1. Germline CDR1 SGHNT, CDR2 YENEEA. With 5 bases clipped from V and 1 base from J, the junction kept 4 bases outside the gene matches. CDR3 length equals 14 residues. CDR3 residues: CASSRDSLNYGYTF. Written as DNA, the CDR3 is TGTGCCAGCAGCAGGGACAGTCTTAACTATGGCTACACCTTC.

In DNA form, the CDR3 reads TGTGCCAGTAGCTCCGGGGAAAGGCAGCCCCAGCATTTT. This translates into CASSSGERQPQHF. The V gene is TRBV19, the J gene TRBJ1-5; D gene unclear. V lost 6 bases, J lost 7 bases, and 13 bases lay in between. Germline loops: CDR1 LNHDA, CDR2 SQIVND (reference sequence). The CDR3 contains 13 residues.

The V gene is TRBV23-1, the J gene TRBJ2-5; the D call may be TRBD1 or TRBD2 (5 bases each). TRBV23-1 is an open reading frame, and its role is uncertain. This CDR3 is 13 amino acids long. V was trimmed by 7 bases and J by 2 bases, leaving 11 bases between them. CDR3 DNA: TGCGCCAGCAAGACCTGGGGGCAAGAGACCCAGTACTTC. Its protein product is CASKTWGQETQYF.

This chain connects TRBV14 to TRBJ2-7; D unresolved. CDR1 and CDR2 from the germline V gene are SGHDN and FVKESK. The CDR3 length is 12 residues. V was clipped by 4 bases and J by 6 bases, with 10 bases between them. The CDR3 coding sequence is TGTGCCAGCAGCCTCGTTTCTACCGAGCAGTACTTC. Residues: CASSLVSTEQYF.

V usage is TRBV19 and J usage is TRBJ1-6; D gene ambiguous. V lost 6 bases to trimming and J lost 7 bases, with 10 bases between them. Germline lookup yields CDR1 LNHDA and CDR2 SQIVND (reference sequence). This CDR3 has 13 amino acids. CDR3 region: CASRPNSNSPLHF. CDR3 DNA: TGTGCCAGTAGACCTAATTCAAATTCACCCCTCCACTTT.

CDR3 DNA: TGTGCCTTAGGGACAGTCTATGGCTACACCTTC. This encodes CALGTVYGYTF. The chain recombines TRBV12-5 with TRBJ1-2; 7 bases fit TRBD1. The CDR3 has 11 amino acids. CDR1 is LGHNT, CDR2 FRNRAP, per germline.

This clone occurred once. The chain has TRBV30 and TRBJ1-1; D not resolved. V shed 0 bases and J shed 10 bases, with 12 bases lying between them. CDR1 GTSNPN and CDR2 SVGIG come from the germline V gene (reference sequence). This CDR3 contains 12 residues. The CDR3 bases are TGTGCCTGGAGTGTACACGGACTGGGAGCTTTCTTT. Residues: CAWSVHGLGAFF.